The 26 T cell receptor beta chains reported below all come from one sample, sequenced in a study of T cell changes during pregnancy in multiple sclerosis. Data came from immunoSEQ multiplex PCR; TCRdb stores just in-frame clones and leaves some out. The table includes 4,000 to 6,000 clones, over 65% detected once. The material was CD8+ T cells from peripheral blood mononuclear cells, obtained in the second trimester of pregnancy. Receptors were obtained from a female donor in good health, enrolled as a control in a pregnancy study.

V and J are TRBV30 and TRBJ1-5; possible D gene TRBD1, 5 bases. CDR1 is GTSNPN, CDR2 SVGIG, per germline (reference sequence). Trimming cost V 2 bases and J 4 bases, with 12 bases left between them. The length of the CDR3 is 14 residues. The CDR3 region has the DNA TGTGCCTGGAGTAAGGACGGGGGGAATCAGCCCCAGCATTTT. Residues: CAWSKDGGNQPQHF.

The rearrangement links TRBV19 to TRBJ1-5; D call uncertain. This CDR3 region has 13 residues. Trimming took 1 base from V and 7 from J, leaving 8 bases between them. Per germline, CDR1 LNHDA and CDR2 SQIVND (reference sequence). CDR3 region: CASSIGNSQPQHF. The DNA for the CDR3 is TGTGCCAGTAGTATAGGGAACAGCCAGCCCCAGCATTTT.

The V gene is TRBV27, the J gene TRBJ2-1, with TRBD1 matching 8 bases. V trimming: 5 bases; J trimming: 7 bases; junction bases outside the gene matches: 1. There are 12 residues in the CDR3. CDR1 is MNHEY, CDR2 SMNVEV, per germline (reference sequence). The CDR3 spells CASSRQGNEQFF. CDR3 nucleotide sequence: TGTGCCAGCAGTCGACAGGGGAATGAGCAGTTCTTC.

In its sample, this clone was seen a few times. This rearrangement joins TRBV6-4 to TRBJ2-3, with TRBD1 as a possible D gene (5 bases). The CDR3 is 16 amino acids. The ends were cut back, 0 bases at V and 2 bases at J, with 12 bases in the middle. Germline V lookup: CDR1 MRHNA, CDR2 SNTAGT. In DNA, the CDR3 is TGTGCCAGCAGTGACTCCTCGGTAGGGGCCACAGATACGCAGTATTTT. Translation: CASSDSSVGATDTQYF.

The CDR3: CASTLGLGTYNEQFF. The CDR3 DNA reads as TGTGCCAGCACCCTAGGACTAGGGACTTACAATGAGCAGTTCTTC. J is TRBJ2-1 and V is TRBV6-1; 7 bases align to TRBD2. The CDR3 sequence is 15 residues long. Germline loops: CDR1 MNHNS, CDR2 SASEGT. V shed 7 bases and J 4 bases; nucleotides not matched to a gene: 10.

The rearrangement links TRBV6-4 to TRBJ2-2, with D perhaps matching TRBD2 (5 bases). The germline CDR1 and CDR2 sequences are MRHNA and SNTAGT. V was pared by 0 bases and J by 4 bases, with 12 bases between. The CDR3 spans 16 residues. CDR3 in amino acids: CASSDSSAGSTGELFF. Here the CDR3 DNA reads TGTGCCAGCAGTGACTCATCGGCGGGTAGCACCGGGGAGCTGTTTTTT.

This chain joins TRBV28 and TRBJ2-7, with TRBD1 matching 9 bases. CDR3 length: 15 residues. Unmatched junction bases numbered 9, after V lost 5 bases and J lost 4 bases. The germline gives CDR1 MDHEN, CDR2 SYDVKM. The CDR3 spells CASSPTGTGRYEQYF. CDR3 sequence (DNA): TGTGCCAGCAGTCCTACCGGGACAGGGAGGTACGAGCAGTACTTC.

V and J are TRBV6-4 and TRBJ2-1; 9 nucleotides match TRBD2. This CDR3 has 15 residues. The germline V gene encodes CDR1 MRHNA and CDR2 SNTAGT. V lost 2 bases and J lost 8; bases outside the gene matches: 7. As DNA, the CDR3 is TGTGCCAGCAGTGACAGCGGGGGGAGCGGGCATGAGCAGTTCTTC. Encoded protein: CASSDSGGSGHEQFF.

The chain uses TRBV13 and TRBJ2-7; 8 bases align to TRBD2. CDR3 length: 13 residues. Germline CDR1 is PRHDT and CDR2 is FYEKMQ (reference sequence). J gave up 6 bases and V 3 bases, and 4 bases lay outside the gene matches. The CDR3 loop is CASSLRGAGEQYF. CDR3 sequence (DNA): TGTGCCAGCAGCTTGCGGGGGGCGGGCGAGCAGTACTTC.

The rearrangement uses TRBV6-1 and TRBJ2-7, with D possibly being TRBD1 (6 bases). Germline V gives CDR1 MNHNS, CDR2 SASEGT. Deletions cut 1 base from V and 0 bases from J, with 10 bases between. The CDR3 covers 15 residues. Here the CDR3 DNA reads TGTGCCAGCAGTGAAGGGCAGGGGAGCTCCTACGAGCAGTACTTC. Its translation is CASSEGQGSSYEQYF.

The chain combines TRBV6-5 with TRBJ2-2, with TRBD1 identical over 7 bases. CDR1 and CDR2 (germline): MNHEY, SVGAGI. Losses at the gene ends were 6 bases for V and 3 bases for J; bases not matched to a gene: 7. This CDR3 has 15 residues. This CDR3 reads CASSTGTAHTGELFF. The CDR3 DNA sequence: TGTGCCAGCAGCACCGGGACAGCCCACACCGGGGAGCTGTTTTTT.

This clone was counted a single time. The CDR3 region has the DNA TGTGCCAGCAGCCCATCCGGGACAGGGGGGTTCTACGAGCAGTACTTC. It translates to CASSPSGTGGFYEQYF. The chain has TRBV28 and TRBJ2-7; TRBD1 agrees at 11 bases. V lost 6 bases and J lost 3; bases outside the gene matches: 10. Germline values: CDR1 MDHEN, CDR2 SYDVKM. The CDR3 runs 16 residues.

This chain links TRBV27 with TRBJ1-4, with D possibly matching TRBD1 (5 bases). This CDR3 is 14 amino acids long. Looked up from germline, CDR1 is MNHEY and CDR2 is SMNVEV (reference sequence). V was clipped by 2 bases and J by 1 base, with 5 bases between them. CDR3 loop: CASSLRGTNEKLFF. The CDR3 DNA sequence: TGTGCCAGCAGTTTAAGGGGAACTAATGAAAAACTGTTTTTT.

J is TRBJ2-1 and V is TRBV19; TRBD2 aligns across 15 bases. The junction had 7 bases not matched to a gene; V was cut back by 6 bases and J by 10 bases. The germline CDR1 and CDR2 sequences are LNHDA and SQIVND (reference sequence). The CDR3 is made up of 15 amino acids. For the CDR3, the DNA is TGTGCCAGTAGGGGCGCAGGGACTAGCGGGAGGGAGCAGTTCTTC. Its translation: CASRGAGTSGREQFF.

The rearrangement links TRBV27 to TRBJ2-1; 10 positions agree with TRBD1. Losses at the gene ends were 5 bases for V and 1 base for J; bases not matched to a gene: 8. CDR1 and CDR2 (germline): MNHEY, SMNVEV (reference sequence). The CDR3 contains 17 residues. This CDR3 reads CASSHTRDRGSYNEQFF. The DNA for the CDR3 is TGTGCCAGCAGTCACACCCGGGACAGGGGTTCCTACAATGAGCAGTTCTTC.

The chain combines TRBV27 with TRBJ1-1, with D hard to call. V lost 3 bases, J lost 1 base, and 12 bases lay in between. Germline V gene data show CDR1 as MNHEY and CDR2 as SMNVEV (reference sequence). The CDR3 is 15 amino acids. The CDR3: CASSFRHGRNTEAFF. CDR3 bases: TGTGCCAGCAGTTTCCGTCACGGTCGGAACACTGAAGCTTTCTTT.

DNA for the CDR3: TGTGCCAGCTCACCACCGGTGGGGGGGGCTTGGTACAATGAGCAGTTCTTC. This gives the protein CASSPPVGGAWYNEQFF. The chain uses TRBV18 and TRBJ2-1, with a weak D call TRBD2 (7 bases). The germline V gene encodes CDR1 KGHSH and CDR2 LQKENI. The CDR3 runs 17 residues. V lost 0 bases, J lost 4 bases, and 16 bases lay in between.

By sample share, this clone is medium-sized (0.01 to 0.1%). The gene calls are TRBV11-2 and TRBJ2-4; D possibly corresponds to TRBD1 (5 bases). Trimming cost V 2 bases and J 6 bases, with 14 bases left between them. The CDR3 spans 15 residues. CDR1 is SGHAT, CDR2 FQNNGV, per germline. CDR3 nucleotides: TGTGCCAGCAGCTTACCCACGGACAATCTAAACATTCAGTACTTC. Translation: CASSLPTDNLNIQYF.

This chain joins TRBV15 and TRBJ2-6; D possibly corresponds to TRBD2 (5 bases). The CDR3 is made up of 18 amino acids. The V gene's germline CDR1 is LNHNV and CDR2 YYDKDF (reference sequence). V was clipped by 5 bases and J by 0 bases, with 17 bases between them. The CDR3: CATSARTRVSSGANVLTF. As DNA, the CDR3 is TGTGCCACCAGCGCGCGGACTCGGGTTTCCTCTGGGGCCAACGTCCTGACTTTC.

This sequence joins TRBV4-1 and TRBJ2-7; 9 bases are shared with TRBD2. Germline-derived CDR1 and CDR2 are MGHRA and YSYEKL. The ends lost 5 bases at V and 9 bases at J; junction bases unmatched: 5. The CDR3 has 12 residues. Here the CDR3 DNA reads TGCGCCAGCAGCGGAGCGGGGGGAGGGCAGTACTTC. It is translated as CASSGAGGGQYF.

The chain recombines TRBV21-1 with TRBJ2-1; TRBD2 is the table's D call, not checked against the DNA. TRBV21-1 is given as a pseudogene. The CDR3 has 14 amino acids. The CDR3 DNA is TGTGCCAGCAGCAAAGGGAGAGTCCACAATGAGCAGTTCTTC. Its protein product is CASSKGRVHNEQFF.

The gene calls are TRBV10-3 and TRBJ1-1; 7 positions agree with TRBD1. The germline V gene has CDR1 ENHRY and CDR2 SYGVKD. Trimming took 0 bases from V and 5 from J; bases not matched to a gene: 6. The CDR3 is 15 residues long. The CDR3 protein is CAISESKGALTEAFF. The CDR3 DNA reads TGTGCCATCAGTGAGTCGAAGGGGGCGCTTACTGAAGCTTTCTTT.

The V gene is TRBV6-5, the J gene TRBJ1-2; D gene uncertain. Germline CDR1 reads MNHEY; CDR2 reads SVGAGI. Trimming shortened V by 6 bases and J by 4 bases, and 12 bases separated the two germline ends. CDR3 length equals 13 residues. CDR3 coding DNA: TGTGCCAGCAGGGAACACGGAGTCTATGGCTACACCTTC. As protein: CASREHGVYGYTF.

This chain links TRBV30 with TRBJ2-7, with D maybe TRBD2 (5 bases). The CDR3 length is 16 residues. The ends were cut back, 0 bases at V and 2 bases at J, with 17 bases in the middle. CDR1 is GTSNPN and CDR2 is SVGIG in the germline V gene (reference sequence). The CDR3 DNA follows: TGTGCCTGGAGTGTACGCGAGGGAAGGATCCCCTACGAGCAGTACTTC. Amino acids: CAWSVREGRIPYEQYF.

The chain is built from TRBV6-6 and TRBJ1-2; the D gene is possibly TRBD1 (5 bases). Trimming took off 5 bases at V and 2 bases at J, with 9 bases between the two ends. There are 13 residues in the CDR3. Per the germline V gene, CDR1 is MNHNY and CDR2 is SVGAGI (reference sequence). DNA for the CDR3: TGTGCCAGCAGTCAAGACAGAAACTATGGCTACACCTTC. Translated, it gives CASSQDRNYGYTF.

The chain employs TRBV4-3 and TRBJ2-5; 7 nucleotides line up with TRBD2. In germline, CDR1 is LGHNA, CDR2 YSLEER. The CDR3 has 16 amino acids. Trimming removed 0 bases from V and 0 bases from J; junction bases left unmatched: 4. Here the CDR3 reads CASSQELGGDQETQYF. The CDR3 coding sequence is TGCGCCAGCAGCCAAGAACTGGGGGGGGACCAAGAGACCCAGTACTTC.